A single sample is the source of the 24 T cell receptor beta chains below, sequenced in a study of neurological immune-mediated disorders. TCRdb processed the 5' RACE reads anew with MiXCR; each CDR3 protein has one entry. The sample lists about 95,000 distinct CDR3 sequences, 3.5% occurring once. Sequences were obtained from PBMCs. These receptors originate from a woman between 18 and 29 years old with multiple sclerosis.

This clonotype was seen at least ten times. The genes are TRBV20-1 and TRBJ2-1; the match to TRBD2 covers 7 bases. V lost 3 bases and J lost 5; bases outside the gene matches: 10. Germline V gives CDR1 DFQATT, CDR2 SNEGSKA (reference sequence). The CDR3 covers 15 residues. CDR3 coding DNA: TGCAGTGCTAGGATTTTCGGGGGACTAAACAATGAGCAGTTCTTC. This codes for CSARIFGGLNNEQFF.

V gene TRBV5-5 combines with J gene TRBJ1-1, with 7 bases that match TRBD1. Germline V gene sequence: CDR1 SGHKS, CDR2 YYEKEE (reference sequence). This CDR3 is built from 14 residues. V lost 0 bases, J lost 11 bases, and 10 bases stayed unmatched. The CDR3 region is CASSLGGQAAGAFF. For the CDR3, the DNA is TGTGCCAGCAGCTTGGGCGGACAGGCCGCTGGGGCTTTCTTT.

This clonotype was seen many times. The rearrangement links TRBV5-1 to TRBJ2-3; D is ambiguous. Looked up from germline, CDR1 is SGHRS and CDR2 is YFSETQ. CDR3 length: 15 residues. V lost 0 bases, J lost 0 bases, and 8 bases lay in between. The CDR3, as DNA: TGCGCCAGCAGCTTGGTCTCTATTAGCACAGATACGCAGTATTTT. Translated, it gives CASSLVSISTDTQYF.

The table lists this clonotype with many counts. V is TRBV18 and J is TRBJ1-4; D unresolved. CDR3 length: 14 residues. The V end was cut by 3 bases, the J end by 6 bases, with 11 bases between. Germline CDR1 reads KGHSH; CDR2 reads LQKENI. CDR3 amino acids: CASSPSGGDEKLFF. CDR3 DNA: TGTGCCAGCTCACCGTCCGGAGGTGATGAAAAACTGTTTTTT.

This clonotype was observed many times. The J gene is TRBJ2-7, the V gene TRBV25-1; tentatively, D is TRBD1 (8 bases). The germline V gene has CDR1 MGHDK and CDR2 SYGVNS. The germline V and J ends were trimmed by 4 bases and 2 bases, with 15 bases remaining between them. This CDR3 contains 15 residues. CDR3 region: CASSVSQGGTYEQYF. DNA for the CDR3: TGTGCCAGCAGTGTCTCACAGGGGGGGACCTACGAGCAGTACTTC.

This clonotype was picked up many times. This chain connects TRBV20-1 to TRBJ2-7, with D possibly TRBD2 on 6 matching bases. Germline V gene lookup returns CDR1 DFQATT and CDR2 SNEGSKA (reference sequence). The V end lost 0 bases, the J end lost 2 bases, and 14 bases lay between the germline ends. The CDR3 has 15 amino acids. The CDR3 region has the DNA TGCAGTGCTAGAGATCCCGCGGGAACGGCCTACGAGCAGTACTTC. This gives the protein CSARDPAGTAYEQYF.

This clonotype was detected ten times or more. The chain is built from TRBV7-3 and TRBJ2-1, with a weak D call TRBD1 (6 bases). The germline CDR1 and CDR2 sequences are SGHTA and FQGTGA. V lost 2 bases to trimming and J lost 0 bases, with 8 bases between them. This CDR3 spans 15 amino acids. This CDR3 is CASSLAGDSYNEQFF. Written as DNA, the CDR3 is TGTGCCAGCAGCTTAGCAGGGGACTCCTACAATGAGCAGTTCTTC.

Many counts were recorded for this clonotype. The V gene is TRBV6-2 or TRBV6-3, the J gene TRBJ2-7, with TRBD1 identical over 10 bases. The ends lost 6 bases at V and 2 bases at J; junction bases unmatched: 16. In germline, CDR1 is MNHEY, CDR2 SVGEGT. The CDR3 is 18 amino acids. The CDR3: CASRIRDRGVEAAYEQYF. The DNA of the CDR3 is TGTGCCAGCAGAATCCGGGACAGGGGAGTTGAGGCGGCCTACGAGCAGTACTTC.

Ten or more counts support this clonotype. The chain's CDR3 is CSATDRGQGNSPLHF. CDR3 sequence (DNA): TGCAGTGCTACCGACAGGGGGCAGGGTAATTCACCCCTCCACTTT. V usage is TRBV20-1 and J usage is TRBJ1-6; TRBD1 agrees at 10 bases. The CDR3 loop spans 15 amino acids. V shed 4 bases and J 6 bases; nucleotides not matched to a gene: 6. Germline CDR1 DFQATT, CDR2 SNEGSKA (reference sequence).

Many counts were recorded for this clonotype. The CDR3 DNA sequence: TGCAGTGCTGCTACCTTACGATGGACAGGGGGTTCCTACGAGCAGTACTTC. This gives the protein CSAATLRWTGGSYEQYF. The rearrangement links TRBV20-1 to TRBJ2-7; 10 nucleotides match TRBD1. The CDR3 covers 17 residues. Germline CDR1 reads DFQATT; CDR2 reads SNEGSKA (reference sequence). The V gene end was trimmed by 5 bases and the J gene end by 1 base; junction bases not matched to a gene: 14.

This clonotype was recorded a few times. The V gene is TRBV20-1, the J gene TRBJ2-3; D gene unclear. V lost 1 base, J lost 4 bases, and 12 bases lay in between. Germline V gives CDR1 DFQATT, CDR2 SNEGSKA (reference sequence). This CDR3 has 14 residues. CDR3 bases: TGCAGTGCTAGAGTTTTCGGGTTGGCAGATACGCAGTATTTT. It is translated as CSARVFGLADTQYF.

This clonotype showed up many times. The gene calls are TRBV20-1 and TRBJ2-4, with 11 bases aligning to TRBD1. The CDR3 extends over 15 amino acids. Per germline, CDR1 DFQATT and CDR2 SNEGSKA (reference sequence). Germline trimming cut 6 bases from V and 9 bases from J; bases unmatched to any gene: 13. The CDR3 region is CSAPDRDRGFGIQYF. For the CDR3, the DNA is TGCAGTGCCCCAGACCGGGACAGGGGGTTTGGCATTCAGTACTTC.

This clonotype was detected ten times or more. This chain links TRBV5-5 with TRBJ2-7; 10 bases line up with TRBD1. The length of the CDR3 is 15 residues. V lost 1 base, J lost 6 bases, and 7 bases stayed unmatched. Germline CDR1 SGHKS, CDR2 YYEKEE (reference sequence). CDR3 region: CASSLRGTGVAEQYF. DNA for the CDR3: TGTGCCAGCAGCTTGAGGGGGACAGGGGTGGCCGAGCAGTACTTC.

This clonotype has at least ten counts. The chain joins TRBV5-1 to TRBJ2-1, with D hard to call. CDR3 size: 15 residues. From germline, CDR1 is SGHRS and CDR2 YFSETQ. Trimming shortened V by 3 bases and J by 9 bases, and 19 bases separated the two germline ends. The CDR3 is CASSWDVGRTAEQFF. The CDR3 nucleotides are TGCGCCAGCAGCTGGGATGTGGGCAGAACGGCTGAGCAGTTCTTC.

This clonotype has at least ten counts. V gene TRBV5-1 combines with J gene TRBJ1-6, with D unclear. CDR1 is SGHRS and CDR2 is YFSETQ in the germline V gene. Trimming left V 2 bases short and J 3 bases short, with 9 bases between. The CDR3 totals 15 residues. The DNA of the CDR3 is TGCGCCAGCAGCTTACAACAGAGCTATAATTCACCCCTCCACTTT. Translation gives CASSLQQSYNSPLHF. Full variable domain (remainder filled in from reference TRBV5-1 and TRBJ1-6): KAGVTQTPRYLIKTRGQQVTLSCSPISGHRSVSWYQQTPGQGLQFLFEYFSETQRNKGNFPGRFSGRQFSNSRSEMNVSTLELGDSALYLCASSLQQSYNSPLHFGNGTRLTVT.

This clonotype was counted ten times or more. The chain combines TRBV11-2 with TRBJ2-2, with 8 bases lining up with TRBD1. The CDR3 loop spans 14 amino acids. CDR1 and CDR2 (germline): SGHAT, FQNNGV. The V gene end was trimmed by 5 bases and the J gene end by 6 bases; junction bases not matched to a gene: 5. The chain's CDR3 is CASSPRTGSGELFF. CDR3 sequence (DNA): TGTGCCAGCAGCCCCCGGACAGGGTCCGGGGAGCTGTTTTTT.

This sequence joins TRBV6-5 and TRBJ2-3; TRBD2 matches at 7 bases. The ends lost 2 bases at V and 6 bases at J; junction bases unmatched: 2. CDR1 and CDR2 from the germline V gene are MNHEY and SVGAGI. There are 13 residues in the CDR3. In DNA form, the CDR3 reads TGTGCCAGCAGTTACGAAGCGGGGGATACGCAGTATTTT. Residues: CASSYEAGDTQYF.

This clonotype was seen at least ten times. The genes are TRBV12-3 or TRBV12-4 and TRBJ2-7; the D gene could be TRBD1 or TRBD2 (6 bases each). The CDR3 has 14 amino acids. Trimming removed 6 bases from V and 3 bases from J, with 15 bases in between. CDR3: CASRETGGGYEQYF. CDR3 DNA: TGTGCCAGCAGAGAAACAGGAGGGGGCTACGAGCAGTACTTC.

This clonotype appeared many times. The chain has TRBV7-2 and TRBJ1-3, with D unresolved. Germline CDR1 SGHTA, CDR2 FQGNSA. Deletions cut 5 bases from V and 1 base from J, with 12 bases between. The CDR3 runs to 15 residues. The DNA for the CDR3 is TGTGCCAGCAGCACAAACAGTCTTTCTGGAAACACCATATATTTT. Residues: CASSTNSLSGNTIYF.

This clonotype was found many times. The CDR3: CASSYGGPQTPLHF. The CDR3 DNA follows: TGTGCCAGCAGTTACGGGGGCCCCCAAACACCCCTCCACTTT. The chain links TRBV6-6 to TRBJ1-6; D is possibly TRBD1 (6 bases). The length of the CDR3 is 14 residues. Trimming shortened V by 2 bases and J by 11 bases, and 13 bases separated the two germline ends. Germline-derived CDR1 and CDR2 are MNHNY and SVGAGI (reference sequence).

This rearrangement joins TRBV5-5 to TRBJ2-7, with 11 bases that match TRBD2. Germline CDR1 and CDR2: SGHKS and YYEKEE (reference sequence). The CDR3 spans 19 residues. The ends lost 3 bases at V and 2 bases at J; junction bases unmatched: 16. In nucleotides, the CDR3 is TGTGCCAGCAGCTCCAATCCTTCTGTTCTAGCGGGGGGCCCCTACGAGCAGTACTTC. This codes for CASSSNPSVLAGGPYEQYF. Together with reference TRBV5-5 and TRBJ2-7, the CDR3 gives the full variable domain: DAGVTQSPTHLIKTRGQQVTLRCSPISGHKSVSWYQQVLGQGPQFIFQYYEKEERGRGNFPDRFSARQFPNYSSELNVNALLLGDSALYLCASSSNPSVLAGGPYEQYFGPGTRLTVT.

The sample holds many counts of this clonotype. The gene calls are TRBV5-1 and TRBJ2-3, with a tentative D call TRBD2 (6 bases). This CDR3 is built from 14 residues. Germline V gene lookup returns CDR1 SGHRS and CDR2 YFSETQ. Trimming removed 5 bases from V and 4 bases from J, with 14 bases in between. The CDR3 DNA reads TGCGCCAGCAGTTCTGGCGGGAACGCAGATACGCAGTATTTT. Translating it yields CASSSGGNADTQYF.

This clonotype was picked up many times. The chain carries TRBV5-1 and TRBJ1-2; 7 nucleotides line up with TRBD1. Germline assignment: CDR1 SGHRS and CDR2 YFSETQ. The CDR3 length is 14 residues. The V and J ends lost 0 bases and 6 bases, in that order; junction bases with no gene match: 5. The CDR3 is CASSLGTGRDGYTF. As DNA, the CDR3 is TGCGCCAGCAGCTTGGGGACAGGACGTGATGGCTACACCTTC.

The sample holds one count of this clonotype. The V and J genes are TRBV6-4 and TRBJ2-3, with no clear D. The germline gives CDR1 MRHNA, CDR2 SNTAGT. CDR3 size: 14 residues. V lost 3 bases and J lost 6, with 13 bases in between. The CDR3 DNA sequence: TGTGCCAGCAGTGAGGGCCTCGAGGCCGATACGCAGTATTTT. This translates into CASSEGLEADTQYF.